This TCR beta chain comes out of a study of blood T cell repertoires in COVID-19. Libraries were prepared by immunoSEQ multiplex PCR; TCRdb keeps only in-frame clonotypes and omits some of them. The table shows approximately 400,000 clones, with 91% occurring only once. Membership in each cohort depended on participant-reported clinical history. A COVID-19 case had been met by exposed participants during the 2 weeks before study entry. This CDR3 comprises 16 residues. The V segment lost 0 bases and the J segment 7 bases; nucleotides outside the gene matches: 6. The germline V gene has CDR1 SGHRS and CDR2 YFSETQ.

What was sequenced was PBMCs or T cells enriched from blood (not recorded which). This receptor was identified in a woman aged 40 to 50 who had been exposed to COVID-19. The gene calls are TRBV5-1 and TRBJ1-6; 8 positions match TRBD1. The CDR3 bases are TGCGCCAGCAGCTTGGACAGGGGGAAGGGGAATTCACCCCTCCACTTT. Translated, it gives CASSLDRGKGNSPLHF.